These 13 T cell receptor beta chains originate from one sample sequenced in a study of T cell repertoires in cytomegalovirus infection. TCRdb re-derived calls from the reads in MiXCR, one entry per CDR3 protein. The repertoire holds about 770,000 distinct CDR3 sequences, with just under 30% as singletons. These receptors have no known antigen. This specimen consisted of cultured CD8+ T cells from PBMCs, obtained from culture after CMV antigen stimulation. All receptors derive from a human donor in good health (CMV status not recorded). Some clones in this sample may be carry-over from other donors' samples.

Notes on this clonotype: A much larger clone sits a single nucleotide away, making a read error possible. V gene TRBV7-6 combines with J gene TRBJ1-1; TRBD1 is a possible D gene (6 bases). The CDR3 contains 19 residues. Germline V gene sequence: CDR1 SGHVS, CDR2 FNYEAQ. The CDR3, as DNA: TGTGTCAGCAGCCACTCACTTGGGACACCCGCACCCACGAACACTGAAGCTTTCTTT. It translates to CVSSHSLGTPAPTNTEAFF.

V usage is TRBV24-1 and J usage is TRBJ2-1; 7 nucleotides line up with TRBD2. This CDR3 region has 16 residues. Germline lookup yields CDR1 KGHDR and CDR2 SFDVKD. Losses at the gene ends were 4 bases for V and 6 bases for J; bases not matched to a gene: 11. The CDR3 DNA follows: TGTGCCACCAGTGACTTAAGGACTAGAAATTCCAATGAGCAGTTCTTC. Encoded protein: CATSDLRTRNSNEQFF.

The J gene is TRBJ2-1, the V gene TRBV23-1; 9 nucleotides line up with TRBD1. TRBV23-1 is treated as an ORF (open reading frame) with a function not yet certain. Unmatched junction bases numbered 8, after V lost 3 bases and J lost 5 bases. The length of the CDR3 is 16 residues. For the CDR3, the DNA is TGCGCCAGCAGTCATCCTTCCCGGGACAGGGACAATGAGCAGTTCTTC. It codes for CASSHPSRDRDNEQFF.

The J gene is TRBJ2-5, the V gene TRBV5-1; maybe TRBD1 (5 bases). CDR3 length: 14 residues. Deletions cut 2 bases from V and 3 bases from J, with 11 bases between. CDR1 is SGHRS, CDR2 YFSETQ, per germline. This CDR3 is CASSFIDSEETQYF. For the CDR3, the DNA is TGCGCCAGCAGCTTTATTGACAGTGAAGAGACCCAGTACTTC.

The rearrangement joins TRBV28 to TRBJ2-7, with D perhaps assigned TRBD1 or TRBD2 (6 bases each). V was shortened by 2 bases and J by 0 bases, with 11 bases between the two germline ends. The germline V gene encodes CDR1 MDHEN and CDR2 SYDVKM. The CDR3 loop spans 15 amino acids. CDR3 residues: CASSLGGPSSYEQYV. CDR3 bases: TGTGCCAGCAGTTTAGGGGGGCCAAGCTCCTACGAGCAGTACGTC.

This clonotype was recorded a few times. The J gene is TRBJ1-4, the V gene TRBV7-6; no reliable D call. The V end was cut by 0 bases, the J end by 1 base, with 6 bases between. The CDR3 runs to 15 residues. Germline CDR1 reads SGHVS; CDR2 reads FNYEAQ. In DNA form, the CDR3 reads TGTGCCAGCAGCTTAGCCTCAGGAACTAATGAAAAACTGTTTTTT. This translates into CASSLASGTNEKLFF.

V is TRBV27 and J is TRBJ1-2, with TRBD1 as a possible D gene (5 bases). CDR3 size: 14 residues. The germline CDR1 and CDR2 sequences are MNHEY and SMNVEV (reference sequence). V dropped 6 bases and J dropped 2 bases, with 13 bases sitting between them. In nucleotides, the CDR3 is TGTGCCAGCAGGTGGGGGGTCTCGAACTATGGCTACACCTTC. Translating it yields CASRWGVSNYGYTF.

The chain combines TRBV6-1 with TRBJ2-7; D possibly corresponds to TRBD1 (5 bases). Germline V lookup: CDR1 MNHNS, CDR2 SASEGT. The V and J ends lost 4 bases and 3 bases respectively, with 10 bases between them. The CDR3 spans 13 residues. The CDR3 is CASSGTLYYEQYF. The CDR3 DNA reads as TGTGCCAGCAGTGGGACACTCTACTACGAGCAGTACTTC.

This sequence joins TRBV12-3 or TRBV12-4 and TRBJ2-7; either TRBD1 or TRBD2 may supply D (5 bases each). V gave up 7 bases and J gave up 6 bases, with 19 bases separating them. The CDR3 totals 14 residues. The CDR3 protein is CASTPSLRGSEQYF. The CDR3, as DNA: TGTGCCAGCACTCCCTCCCTTCGGGGCAGCGAGCAGTACTTC.

Points on this clonotype: One end of the junction is discordant with germline, which a read error may explain. The chain has TRBV7-4 and TRBJ2-3, with TRBD2 matching over 11 bases. CDR1 is SGHVT, CDR2 SQSDAQ, per germline. The CDR3 runs to 18 residues. The CDR3 coding sequence is TGTACCAGCAGCTTTTCTAGCGGGGGGCTAGTAAGCACAGATACGCAGTATTTT. It yields the protein CTSSFSSGGLVSTDTQYF.

V gene TRBV10-3 combines with J gene TRBJ2-7, with D possibly matching TRBD2 (5 bases). Germline V CDR1 and CDR2: ENHRY, SYGVKD. V lost 6 bases to trimming and J lost 3 bases, with 9 bases between them. The CDR3 is made up of 12 amino acids. In DNA, the CDR3 is TGTGCCATCAGACTAGATGGCTACGAGCAGTACTTC. Its protein product is CAIRLDGYEQYF.

In this sample, this clonotype turned up a few times. The CDR3 DNA reads as TGTGCCAGCAGTGAGGGGGTACAGGGAAGTACAGATACGCAGTATTTT. It codes for CASSEGVQGSTDTQYF. The chain recombines TRBV6-1 with TRBJ2-3; TRBD1 might be the D (6 bases). This CDR3 region has 16 residues. CDR1 is MNHNS, CDR2 SASEGT, per germline. V was pared by 3 bases and J by 3 bases, with 16 bases between.

This clonotype was seen repeatedly, ten times or more. The rearrangement joins TRBV27 to TRBJ1-6; D possibly corresponds to TRBD1 (6 bases). Trimming removed 5 bases from V and 0 bases from J, with 23 bases in between. This CDR3 is built from 20 residues. CDR1 is MNHEY and CDR2 is SMNVEV in the germline V gene (reference sequence). The chain's CDR3 is CASSLATGTSFSSYNSPLHF. The CDR3 nucleotides read TGTGCCAGCAGTCTCGCAACCGGGACAAGTTTTAGCTCCTATAATTCACCCCTCCACTTT.